The 9 T cell receptor beta chains listed next were all sequenced from one sample in a study of CD8 T cells in ankylosing spondylitis. Overall study findings and caveats: About 8 highly homologous variants made up a TCR beta motif, and this motif appeared characteristic of ankylosing spondylitis blood.

These receptors are not linked to any known antigen. TCRdb ran MiXCR on the 5' RACE reads and lists one entry per CDR3 protein. The profile covers approximately 440,000 distinct CDR3 sequences, with roughly a sixth appearing a single time and over 0.9% taken by the ten largest. Material for sequencing was blood, either unsorted or a sorted T cell fraction (not recorded which). These receptors all come from a male donor with ankylosing spondylitis.

J is TRBJ1-2 and V is TRBV20-1; 7 positions agree with TRBD1. Germline assignment: CDR1 DFQATT and CDR2 SNEGSKA (reference sequence). This CDR3 is 13 amino acids long. V dropped 2 bases and J dropped 2; count of bases not matched to a gene: 2. CDR3 DNA: TGCAGTGCTAGATACAGGGGCAACTATGGCTACACCTTC. This sequence encodes CSARYRGNYGYTF.

J is TRBJ2-1 and V is TRBV29-1, with 10 nucleotides matching TRBD1. Germline lookup yields CDR1 SQVTM and CDR2 ANQGSEA. The CDR3 contains 13 residues. V shed 1 base and J 7 bases; nucleotides not matched to a gene: 1. The CDR3 coding sequence is TGCAGCGTTGAAGGACAGGGGGCAAATGAGCAGTTCTTC. As protein: CSVEGQGANEQFF.

The gene calls are TRBV5-1 and TRBJ2-5; 8 positions agree with TRBD1. Germline V gene data show CDR1 as SGHRS and CDR2 as YFSETQ. CDR3 size: 13 residues. V dropped 5 bases and J dropped 4; count of bases not matched to a gene: 4. The CDR3, as DNA: TGCGCCAGCAGGAAGGACAGGGCAGAGACCCAGTACTTC. Translated, it gives CASRKDRAETQYF.

The genes are TRBV15 and TRBJ2-1, with 7 bases fitting TRBD1. J was trimmed by 3 bases and V by 1 base; bases with no gene match: 3. Germline CDR1 reads LNHNV; CDR2 reads YYDKDF (reference sequence). The CDR3 has 15 residues. The CDR3 DNA sequence: TGTGCCACCAGCAGAGGGGACAGAAGCTACAATGAGCAGTTCTTC. This sequence encodes CATSRGDRSYNEQFF.

This clonotype turned up a few times. The genes are TRBV5-1 and TRBJ2-1; D is unclear. Between the trimmed V and J ends, which lost 0 bases and 9 bases, there was a span of 7 bases. There are 12 residues in the CDR3. The germline V gene has CDR1 SGHRS and CDR2 YFSETQ. The CDR3 DNA follows: TGCGCCAGCAGCTTGGGCCTCAGTGAGCAGTTCTTC. This codes for CASSLGLSEQFF.

This sequence joins TRBV4-3 and TRBJ2-4; 9 bases are shared with TRBD1. There are 16 residues in the CDR3. V lost 3 bases to trimming and J lost 7 bases; unmatched junction nucleotides: 10. Germline CDR1 is LGHNA and CDR2 is YSLEER. The CDR3 here is CASSHVQGASLNIQYF. The CDR3 DNA reads as TGCGCCAGCAGCCATGTACAGGGGGCCTCCCTGAACATTCAGTACTTC.

This clonotype was seen only a few times. The chain joins TRBV20-1 to TRBJ1-1; TRBD1 aligns across 7 bases. CDR3 length: 15 amino acids. CDR1 is DFQATT, CDR2 SNEGSKA, per germline (reference sequence). Unmatched junction bases numbered 10, after V lost 0 bases and J lost 6 bases. This CDR3 is CSARDKGRGAPEAFF. CDR3 bases: TGCAGTGCTAGAGATAAGGGCAGGGGGGCTCCTGAAGCTTTCTTT.

This clonotype has a handful of counts. The V and J genes are TRBV7-2 and TRBJ2-3; possibly TRBD1 for D (6 bases). Trimming cost V 5 bases and J 4 bases, with 10 bases left between them. Germline V gene lookup returns CDR1 SGHTA and CDR2 FQGNSA. CDR3 length: 13 residues. The CDR3 nucleotides read TGTGCCAGCAGCAACAGGGTCGCAGATACGCAGTATTTT. Its translation: CASSNRVADTQYF. The full variable domain, its missing parts supplied by reference TRBV7-2 and TRBJ2-3, is GAGVSQSPSNKVTEKGKDVELRCDPISGHTALYWYRQSLGQGLEFLIYFQGNSAPDKSGLPSDRFSAERTGGSVSTLTIQRTQQEDSAVYLCASSNRVADTQYFGPGTRLTVL.

This clonotype was picked up a small number of times. CDR3 nucleotide sequence: TGTGCCAGCAGCGGTGGGACTGGGACCTACGAGCAGTACTTC. Translation: CASSGGTGTYEQYF. This chain joins TRBV7-9 and TRBJ2-7, with a weak D call TRBD2 (6 bases). Germline CDR1 SEHNR, CDR2 FQNEAQ (reference sequence). The CDR3 covers 14 residues. Trimming removed 5 bases at V and 2 bases at J, with 13 bases between.